The 6 T cell receptor beta chains below come from one sample, sequenced in a study of T-cell memory formation after mild COVID-19. TCRdb recomputed calls from the 5' RACE reads with MiXCR, one row per CDR3 protein. The top ten hold roughly 9.1% of the sample, which has 550,000 to 600,000 distinct CDR3 sequences, about 22% seen once. Sequences were obtained from PBMCs or a T cell subset sorted from them (not recorded which). These receptors were collected from an adult woman who had mild COVID-19 (a few samples of this study predate the infection). Cell type and time point are not known.

The rearrangement uses TRBV7-9 and TRBJ2-7, with D possibly being TRBD1 (6 bases). CDR3 length: 12 residues. V lost 1 base, J lost 12 bases, and 13 bases lay in between. Germline V CDR1 and CDR2: SEHNR, FQNEAQ (reference sequence). DNA for the CDR3: TGTGCCAGCAGCTTAGGGGGTCAGGGGCCGTACTTC. Translating it yields CASSLGGQGPYF.

The chain joins TRBV24-1 to TRBJ2-3, with TRBD2 matching over 10 bases. The length of the CDR3 is 16 residues. CDR1 is KGHDR and CDR2 is SFDVKD in the germline V gene. V lost 3 bases to trimming and J lost 6 bases; unmatched junction nucleotides: 8. DNA of the CDR3: TGTGCCACCAGTGATCCACTAGCGGGACGAATGGATACGCAGTATTTT. It codes for CATSDPLAGRMDTQYF.

This clonotype has just a few counts. J is TRBJ2-7 and V is TRBV4-1; a possible D gene is TRBD1 (5 bases). Germline V gene sequence: CDR1 MGHRA, CDR2 YSYEKL. CDR3 size: 16 residues. Trimming shortened V by 4 bases and J by 3 bases, and 19 bases separated the two germline ends. CDR3 coding DNA: TGCGCCAGCAGCCCCTTACTACCCGACAGAGACTACGAGCAGTACTTC. Translation gives CASSPLLPDRDYEQYF.

V is TRBV29-1 and J is TRBJ1-2; D gene uncertain. The CDR3 has 13 amino acids. V was trimmed by 2 bases and J by 4 bases, leaving 11 bases between them. Per the germline V gene, CDR1 is SQVTM and CDR2 is ANQGSEA. CDR3 residues: CSVEPEGGYGYTF. Here the CDR3 DNA reads TGCAGCGTTGAACCCGAGGGAGGCTATGGCTACACCTTC.

The chain uses TRBV24-1 and TRBJ2-5; no clear D. V gave up 3 bases and J gave up 3 bases, with 16 bases separating them. The CDR3 has 16 residues. Germline CDR1 is KGHDR and CDR2 is SFDVKD. Here the CDR3 reads CATSDPGGQVKETQYF. CDR3 nucleotides: TGTGCCACCAGTGATCCCGGCGGTCAGGTGAAAGAGACCCAGTACTTC.

This clonotype was picked up one time. This chain connects TRBV4-1 to TRBJ1-1; D perhaps matches TRBD1 (6 bases). CDR3 size: 16 residues. Trimming pared 0 bases from V and 2 bases from J, leaving 13 bases between. CDR1 and CDR2 from the germline V gene are MGHRA and YSYEKL. The CDR3 sequence is CASSQDHPGANTEAFF. The CDR3 DNA follows: TGCGCCAGCAGCCAAGACCATCCGGGGGCAAACACTGAAGCTTTCTTT.